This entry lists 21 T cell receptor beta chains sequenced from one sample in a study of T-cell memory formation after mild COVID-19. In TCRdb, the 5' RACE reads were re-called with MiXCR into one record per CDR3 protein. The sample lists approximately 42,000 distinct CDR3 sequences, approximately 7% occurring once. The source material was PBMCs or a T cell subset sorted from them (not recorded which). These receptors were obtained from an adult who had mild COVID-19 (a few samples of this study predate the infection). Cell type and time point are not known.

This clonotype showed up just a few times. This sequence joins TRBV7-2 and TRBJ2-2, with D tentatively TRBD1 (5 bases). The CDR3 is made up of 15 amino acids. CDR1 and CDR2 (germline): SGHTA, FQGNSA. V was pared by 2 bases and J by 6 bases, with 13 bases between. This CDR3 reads CASSLTALGAGELFF. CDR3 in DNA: TGTGCCAGCAGCTTAACGGCTCTAGGGGCCGGGGAGCTGTTTTTT.

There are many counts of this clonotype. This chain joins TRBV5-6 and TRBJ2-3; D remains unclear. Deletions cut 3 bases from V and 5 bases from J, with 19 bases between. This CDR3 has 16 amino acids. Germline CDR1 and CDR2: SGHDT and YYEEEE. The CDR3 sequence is CASSSRLLSSGDTQYF. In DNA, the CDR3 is TGTGCCAGCAGCTCCCGGTTACTTTCTTCGGGAGATACGCAGTATTTT.

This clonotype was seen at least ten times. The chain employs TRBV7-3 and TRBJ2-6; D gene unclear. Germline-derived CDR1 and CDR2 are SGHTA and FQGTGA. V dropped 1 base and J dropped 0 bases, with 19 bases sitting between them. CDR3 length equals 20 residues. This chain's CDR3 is CASSLKAGGSRFSGANVLTF. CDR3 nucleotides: TGTGCCAGCAGCTTAAAGGCTGGCGGCTCCAGATTCTCTGGGGCCAACGTCCTGACTTTC.

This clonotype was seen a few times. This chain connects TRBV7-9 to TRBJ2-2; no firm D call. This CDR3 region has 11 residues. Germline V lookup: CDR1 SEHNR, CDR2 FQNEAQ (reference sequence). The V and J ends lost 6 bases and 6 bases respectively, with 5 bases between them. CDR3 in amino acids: CASSISGELFF. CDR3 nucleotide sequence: TGTGCCAGCAGTATATCCGGGGAGCTGTTTTTT.

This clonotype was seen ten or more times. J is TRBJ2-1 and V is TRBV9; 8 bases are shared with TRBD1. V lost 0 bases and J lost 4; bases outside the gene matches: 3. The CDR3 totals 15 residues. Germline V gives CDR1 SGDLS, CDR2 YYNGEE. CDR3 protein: CASSVGTGTYNEQFF. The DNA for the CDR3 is TGTGCCAGCAGCGTAGGGACAGGGACATACAATGAGCAGTTCTTC.

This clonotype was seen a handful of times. CDR3: CASSLRQVETEAFF. DNA for the CDR3: TGTGCCAGCAGTTTGAGACAGGTGGAGACTGAAGCTTTCTTT. The rearrangement uses TRBV12-3 or TRBV12-4 and TRBJ1-1, with D possibly being TRBD1 (6 bases). The V end lost 3 bases, the J end lost 5 bases, and 13 bases lay between the germline ends. The CDR3 sequence is 14 residues long.

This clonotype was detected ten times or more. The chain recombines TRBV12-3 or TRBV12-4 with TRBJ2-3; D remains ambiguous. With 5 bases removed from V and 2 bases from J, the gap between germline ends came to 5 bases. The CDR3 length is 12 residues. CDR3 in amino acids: CASSPFTDTQYF. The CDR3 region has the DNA TGTGCCAGCAGTCCTTTCACAGATACGCAGTATTTT.

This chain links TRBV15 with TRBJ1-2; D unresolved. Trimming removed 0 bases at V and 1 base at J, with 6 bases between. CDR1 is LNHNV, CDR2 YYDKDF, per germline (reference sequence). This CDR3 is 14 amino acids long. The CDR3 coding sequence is TGTGCCACCAGCAGAGATTTGGGTAACTATGGCTACACCTTC. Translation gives CATSRDLGNYGYTF.

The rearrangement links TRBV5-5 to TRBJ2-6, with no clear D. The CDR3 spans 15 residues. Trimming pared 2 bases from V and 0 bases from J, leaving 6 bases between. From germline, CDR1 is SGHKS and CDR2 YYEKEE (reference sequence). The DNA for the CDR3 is TGTGCCAGCAGCTTCCAAGTCTCTGGGGCCAACGTCCTGACTTTC. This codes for CASSFQVSGANVLTF.

The CDR3 spells CAWSPPGGLPLHF. As DNA, the CDR3 is TGTGCCTGGAGTCCTCCCGGAGGGTTACCCCTCCACTTT. The chain has TRBV30 and TRBJ1-6; D not resolved. The CDR3 runs to 13 residues. Germline V CDR1 and CDR2: GTSNPN, SVGIG (reference sequence). The ends were cut back, 2 bases at V and 12 bases at J, with 14 bases in the middle.

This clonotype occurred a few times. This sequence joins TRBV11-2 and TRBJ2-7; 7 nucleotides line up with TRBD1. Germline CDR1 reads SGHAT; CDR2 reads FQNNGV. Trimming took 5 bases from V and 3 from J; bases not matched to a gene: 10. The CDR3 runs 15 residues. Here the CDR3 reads CASSLAVTGSYEQYF. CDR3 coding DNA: TGTGCCAGCAGCCTCGCGGTGACAGGGAGCTACGAGCAGTACTTC.

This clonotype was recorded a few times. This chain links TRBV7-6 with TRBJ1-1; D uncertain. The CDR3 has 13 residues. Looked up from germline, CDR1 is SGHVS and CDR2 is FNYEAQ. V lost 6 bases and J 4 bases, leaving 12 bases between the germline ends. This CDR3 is CASRPMVSTEAFF. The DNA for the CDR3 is TGTGCCAGCAGGCCGATGGTGAGCACTGAAGCTTTCTTT.

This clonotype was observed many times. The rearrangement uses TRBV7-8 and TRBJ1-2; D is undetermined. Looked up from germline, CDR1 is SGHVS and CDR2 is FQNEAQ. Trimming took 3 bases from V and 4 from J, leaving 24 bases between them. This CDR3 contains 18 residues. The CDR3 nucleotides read TGTGCCAGCAGCTTGAGAGGCGGTCTCAGTCGGACCATCTATGGCTACACCTTC. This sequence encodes CASSLRGGLSRTIYGYTF.

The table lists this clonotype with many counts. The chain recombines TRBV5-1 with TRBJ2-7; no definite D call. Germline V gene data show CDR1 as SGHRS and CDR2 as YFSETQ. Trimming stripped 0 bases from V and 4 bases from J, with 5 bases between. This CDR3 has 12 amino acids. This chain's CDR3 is CASSLEHYEQYF. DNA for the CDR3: TGCGCCAGCAGCTTGGAGCATTACGAGCAGTACTTC.

CDR3 loop: CATSGAWDRLNNEQFF. The CDR3, as DNA: TGTGCCACCAGTGGAGCTTGGGACAGACTAAACAATGAGCAGTTCTTC. V usage is TRBV24-1 and J usage is TRBJ2-1; the match to TRBD1 covers 7 bases. The CDR3 covers 16 residues. Trimming at V came to 5 bases and at J to 5 bases, leaving 11 bases not matched to a gene. CDR1 is KGHDR, CDR2 SFDVKD, per germline.

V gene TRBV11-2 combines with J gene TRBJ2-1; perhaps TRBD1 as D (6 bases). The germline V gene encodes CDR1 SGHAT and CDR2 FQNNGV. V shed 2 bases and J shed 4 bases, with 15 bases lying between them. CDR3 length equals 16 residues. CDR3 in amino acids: CASSLIAYREYNEQFF. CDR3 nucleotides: TGTGCCAGCAGCTTAATTGCGTACAGGGAATACAATGAGCAGTTCTTC.

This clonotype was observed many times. In nucleotides, the CDR3 is TGTGCCAGCAGCTTAGTAGCGGTAGGGGTGCGCAATCAGCCCCAGCATTTT. It is translated as CASSLVAVGVRNQPQHF. The genes are TRBV7-2 and TRBJ1-5; D might be TRBD1 (5 bases). The CDR3 spans 17 residues. Trimming shortened V by 1 base and J by 2 bases, and 15 bases separated the two germline ends. Germline CDR1 is SGHTA and CDR2 is FQGNSA.

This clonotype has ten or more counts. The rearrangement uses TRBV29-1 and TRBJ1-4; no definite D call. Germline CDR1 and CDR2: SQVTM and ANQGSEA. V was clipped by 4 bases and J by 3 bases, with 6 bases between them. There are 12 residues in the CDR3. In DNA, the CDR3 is TGCAGCGTTGTTTCAGCTAATGAAAAACTGTTTTTT. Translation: CSVVSANEKLFF.

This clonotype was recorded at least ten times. The CDR3 reads CASSVEGLAVTDTQYF. The DNA of the CDR3 is TGTGCCAGCAGCGTAGAAGGACTAGCCGTCACAGATACGCAGTATTTT. The chain combines TRBV9 with TRBJ2-3; TRBD2 agrees at 8 bases. V lost 0 bases and J lost 2; bases outside the gene matches: 5. The CDR3 is 16 amino acids. CDR1 and CDR2 from the germline V gene are SGDLS and YYNGEE.

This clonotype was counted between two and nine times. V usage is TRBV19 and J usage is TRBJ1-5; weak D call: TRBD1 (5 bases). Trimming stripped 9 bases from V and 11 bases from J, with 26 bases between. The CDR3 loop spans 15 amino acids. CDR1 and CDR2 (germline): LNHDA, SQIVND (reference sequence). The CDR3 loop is CASANPGAPVPSQHF. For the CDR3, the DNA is TGTGCCAGCGCGAACCCCGGGGCCCCGGTGCCGTCCCAGCATTTT.

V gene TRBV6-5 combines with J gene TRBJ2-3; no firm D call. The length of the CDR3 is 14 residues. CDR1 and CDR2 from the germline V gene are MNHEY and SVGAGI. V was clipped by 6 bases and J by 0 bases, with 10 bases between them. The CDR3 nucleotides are TGTGCCAGCAGCCGCGGAACTAGCACAGATACGCAGTATTTT. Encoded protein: CASSRGTSTDTQYF.